Included here is one TCR beta chain sequence, with context. The data stem from a study of blood T cell repertoires in COVID-19. Looking at the study overall: Donors in the United States, Italy and Spain gave samples during acute or convalescent COVID-19. The analysed material was cDNA or gDNA that came from T cells, B-cell-depleted T cells, or PBMCs.

Method: immunoSEQ multiplex PCR; TCRdb's copy keeps in-frame clones and lacks some. Among approximately 350,000 clones listed, around 86% were seen once. It was during active infection that Seattle patients were enrolled and then longitudinally followed. Germline CDR1 MNHEY, CDR2 SVGEGT. The CDR3 spans 17 residues. Trimming removed 6 bases at V and 7 bases at J, with 25 bases between. Input material: peripheral blood. The chain couples TRBV6-2 or TRBV6-3 to TRBJ1-3; D perhaps matches TRBD1 (6 bases). This clonotype was obtained from a woman in her fifties or sixties with COVID-19, enrolled during active disease. The CDR3 DNA reads TGTGCCAGCAGCCCCACCGTGGGCAGGGGCTACCGCAACACCATATATTTT. Translated: CASSPTVGRGYRNTIYF.